This T cell receptor beta chain derives from a study of Ad26.COV2.S vaccination and SARS-CoV-2 variants. Across the study: The authors gave Ad26.COV2.S intramuscularly, either once or twice 56 days apart. Study results and limitations: It was reported that spike-specific CD8+ and CD4+ T cell responses were substantially broad after vaccination. Assessments of TCR breadth and depth may have underestimated the total T cell responses.

The treatment here: 19 received Ad26.COV2.S at low or high dose, single or two shots; roughly five received placebo; per-sample allocation not given. The study sampled participants on day 63 after the first vaccine or placebo injection. Cohort 1b enrolled adults aged 18-55 years in Boston. Only in-frame clones appear in the TCRdb table, and some are missing; sequencing was by immunoSEQ multiplex PCR. Among hundreds of thousands of clones listed, approximately 87% were seen once. On this clone: Its cognate antigen is unknown.

The CDR3 consists of 17 residues. Trimming left V 2 bases short and J 3 bases short, with 18 bases between. CDR1 and CDR2 from the germline V gene are SGHKS and YYEKEE (reference sequence). The gene calls are TRBV5-5 and TRBJ1-5; perhaps TRBD1 as D (5 bases). This receptor was taken from a person between 18 and 65 years old who received the Ad26.COV2.S COVID-19 vaccine or a placebo. The source was peripheral blood, collected in a trial of Ad26.COV2.S vaccine versus placebo. The CDR3 sequence: CASSFQGGTGYNQPQHF. The CDR3 DNA follows: TGTGCCAGCAGCTTTCAGGGTGGGACGGGGTACAATCAGCCCCAGCATTTT.